Sequencing of this T cell receptor (beta chain) was carried out in a study of glioma-infiltrating T cells. Study results and limitations: Shared blood CDR3 signature motifs marked patients with low tissue-blood divergence.

Germline V gene sequence: CDR1 MNHEY, CDR2 SMNVEV (reference sequence). The V gene lost 0 bases and the J gene lost 7 bases, with 10 bases spanning the gap. The CDR3 runs 14 residues. Using RNA template, CDR3s of TCR alpha and beta were amplified with iRepertoire arm-PCR. TCRdb independently ran MiXCR on the multiplex PCR reads; one entry per CDR3 protein. The sample carries more than 300,000 distinct CDR3 sequences, roughly two fifths recorded once. This clonotype showed up just once. The antigen is not known. Being one base from a much bigger clone, this may be a read error. As the CDR3 is not closed by the conserved phenylalanine or tryptophan, this likely results from a read error.

This TCR was sampled from a human donor with low-grade glioma or glioblastoma, undergoing nonglioma brain surgery, or in good health (not recorded which). The chain employs TRBV27 and TRBJ2-1; the D is unclear. The sequenced sample consisted of glioma tissue, nonneoplastic brain tissue, or PBMCs (not recorded which). CDR3 sequence (DNA): TGTGCCAGCAGTTTATCACGAGTGTTGAATGAGCAGTTCTAC. Amino acids: CASSLSRVLNEQFY.